The 25 T cell receptor beta chains given below trace back to one sample, sequenced in a study of CD8 T cells in ankylosing spondylitis. TCRdb reprocessed the 5' RACE reads via MiXCR and lists one record per CDR3 protein. This table holds roughly 240,000 distinct CDR3 sequences, roughly a third found once. The sample was blood, either unsorted or a sorted T cell fraction (not recorded which). Receptor source: a male donor with ankylosing spondylitis or in good health (not recorded which).

This chain joins TRBV29-1 and TRBJ2-5, with D maybe TRBD1 (6 bases). This CDR3 region has 13 residues. V lost 4 bases, J lost 4 bases, and 13 bases lay in between. From germline, CDR1 is SQVTM and CDR2 ANQGSEA. The CDR3: CSVGQAYLETQYF. The CDR3 DNA reads TGCAGCGTTGGACAGGCCTACCTAGAGACCCAGTACTTC.

This clonotype was seen repeatedly, ten times or more. This chain joins TRBV9 and TRBJ1-2; a weak D match, TRBD1 (6 bases). This CDR3 region has 12 residues. CDR1 is SGDLS and CDR2 is YYNGEE in the germline V gene. V lost 1 base and J 8 bases, leaving 9 bases between the germline ends. The CDR3 DNA follows: TGTGCCAGCAGCGTATACAGGGACGGCTACACCTTC. It translates to CASSVYRDGYTF.

The chain joins TRBV28 to TRBJ2-3; tentative D call: TRBD2 (6 bases). This CDR3 has 13 residues. Germline V gene lookup returns CDR1 MDHEN and CDR2 SYDVKM. The V and J ends lost 7 bases and 1 base respectively, with 9 bases between them. As DNA, the CDR3 is TGTGCCAGCAAGCGCGGGGGCACAGATACGCAGTATTTT. This encodes CASKRGGTDTQYF.

The rearrangement joins TRBV15 to TRBJ2-7, with D perhaps TRBD2 (6 bases). Germline V gene lookup returns CDR1 LNHNV and CDR2 YYDKDF (reference sequence). CDR3 size: 16 residues. The ends were cut back, 0 bases at V and 5 bases at J, with 17 bases in the middle. In DNA, the CDR3 is TGTGCCACCAGCAGAGATCCCAGGGTAGGGAGGCACGAGCAGTACTTC. Its translation is CATSRDPRVGRHEQYF. Using reference TRBV15 and TRBJ2-7 for the parts outside the CDR3, the full variable domain is DAMVIQNPRYQVTQFGKPVTLSCSQTLNHNVMYWYQQKSSQAPKLLFHYYDKDFNNEADTPDNFQSRRPNTSFCFLDIRSPGLGDTAMYLCATSRDPRVGRHEQYFGPGTRLTVT.

This clonotype showed up just a few times. The gene calls are TRBV9 and TRBJ2-3, with 10 nucleotides matching TRBD2. Unmatched junction bases numbered 5, after V lost 3 bases and J lost 4 bases. CDR1 and CDR2 (germline): SGDLS, YYNGEE. This CDR3 has 15 residues. Written as DNA, the CDR3 is TGTGCCAGCAGCGGCGGACTAGCGGTTGCAGATACGCAGTATTTT. It specifies CASSGGLAVADTQYF.

This CDR3 is CASSLDRGVPEQYF. The CDR3 DNA reads TGTGCCAGCAGCTTAGACAGGGGGGTTCCCGAGCAGTACTTC. This chain uses TRBV7-6 with TRBJ2-7, with TRBD1 identical over 8 bases. Germline V CDR1 and CDR2: SGHVS, FNYEAQ. J gave up 6 bases and V 1 base, and 5 bases lay outside the gene matches. This CDR3 comprises 14 residues.

Only a few counts were recorded for this clonotype. The chain couples TRBV6-5 to TRBJ1-6; D ambiguous. The V and J ends lost 3 bases and 7 bases respectively, with 22 bases between them. This CDR3 is built from 18 residues. Germline V gene lookup returns CDR1 MNHEY and CDR2 SVGAGI. The DNA for the CDR3 is TGTGCCAGCAGTTATGGGTCGGCGGCGACTAGCAGAAATTCACCCCTCCACTTT. It specifies CASSYGSAATSRNSPLHF.

This clonotype was detected a few times. The chain is built from TRBV7-2 and TRBJ2-3, with D unresolved. V was cut by 5 bases and J by 2 bases, with 11 bases left in between. The CDR3 is made up of 14 amino acids. Germline loops: CDR1 SGHTA, CDR2 FQGNSA. This CDR3 is CASSPWVATDTQYF. The CDR3 coding sequence is TGTGCCAGCAGCCCTTGGGTAGCCACAGATACGCAGTATTTT.

This clonotype turned up a few times. The J gene is TRBJ2-1, the V gene TRBV20-1; D is unresolved. V lost 2 bases to trimming and J lost 7 bases, with 15 bases between them. Germline-derived CDR1 and CDR2 are DFQATT and SNEGSKA (reference sequence). The CDR3 runs to 14 residues. The DNA for the CDR3 is TGCAGTGCTAGATATAGCACCTCGCCGAATGAGCAGTTCTTC. It is translated as CSARYSTSPNEQFF.

This clonotype has only a few counts. V usage is TRBV12-3 or TRBV12-4 and J usage is TRBJ2-1, with no clear D. The CDR3 totals 15 residues. The germline V and J ends were trimmed by 5 bases and 6 bases, with 17 bases remaining between them. The CDR3 protein is CASSPLGSERNEQFF. The CDR3 DNA reads TGTGCCAGCAGTCCCCTGGGCAGCGAACGCAATGAGCAGTTCTTC.

This clonotype has only a few counts. The chain is built from TRBV27 and TRBJ1-6; maybe TRBD1 (5 bases). The CDR3 loop spans 16 amino acids. The V and J ends lost 3 bases and 9 bases respectively, with 18 bases between them. CDR1 and CDR2 from the germline V gene are MNHEY and SMNVEV (reference sequence). CDR3: CASSFNPRVSGSPLHF. The CDR3 nucleotides read TGTGCCAGCAGTTTTAACCCCAGGGTTTCAGGTTCACCCCTCCACTTT.

The gene calls are TRBV20-1 and TRBJ2-1; no firm D call. This CDR3 region has 14 residues. V lost 1 base, J lost 7 bases, and 14 bases lay in between. Germline V gene lookup returns CDR1 DFQATT and CDR2 SNEGSKA (reference sequence). The CDR3 loop reads CSARGPVSVNEQFF. CDR3 sequence (DNA): TGCAGTGCTAGAGGACCTGTATCGGTGAATGAGCAGTTCTTC.

This clonotype was counted between two and nine times. The genes are TRBV24-1 and TRBJ2-1; 10 nucleotides line up with TRBD1. V trimming: 5 bases; J trimming: 4 bases; junction bases outside the gene matches: 7. Germline V gene sequence: CDR1 KGHDR, CDR2 SFDVKD. The CDR3 has 16 amino acids. CDR3 DNA sequence: TGTGCCACCAGTGGGAGACAGGGGGCGGATTACAATGAGCAGTTCTTC. This sequence encodes CATSGRQGADYNEQFF.

This clonotype has more than one count but fewer than ten. The chain links TRBV20-1 to TRBJ1-1, with TRBD1 as a possible D gene (5 bases). CDR1 is DFQATT, CDR2 SNEGSKA, per germline (reference sequence). The CDR3 length is 13 residues. Trimming stripped 0 bases from V and 2 bases from J, with 7 bases between. CDR3 nucleotide sequence: TGCAGTGCTAGAGAGGGGGGAAACACTGAAGCTTTCTTT. Amino acid sequence: CSAREGGNTEAFF.

The rearrangement uses TRBV18 and TRBJ1-5; 10 bases map to TRBD1. The CDR3 totals 14 residues. Germline CDR1 KGHSH, CDR2 LQKENI. After removal of 6 bases from V and 1 base from J, the junction contained 0 bases not matched to a gene. This chain's CDR3 is CASSGQGSNQPQHF. The CDR3 DNA sequence: TGTGCCAGCTCGGGACAGGGGAGCAATCAGCCCCAGCATTTT.

The rearrangement joins TRBV13 to TRBJ2-1; weak D call: TRBD2 (6 bases). The CDR3 is 15 residues long. Germline V CDR1 and CDR2: PRHDT, FYEKMQ (reference sequence). Trimming shortened V by 4 bases and J by 0 bases, and 10 bases separated the two germline ends. CDR3 bases: TGTGCCAGCAGCTCTAGCGTGAGCTCCTACAATGAGCAGTTCTTC. It encodes CASSSSVSSYNEQFF.

This clonotype was seen a handful of times. The chain is built from TRBV9 and TRBJ2-5; no definite D call. CDR3 size: 14 residues. V dropped 1 base and J dropped 5 bases, with 12 bases sitting between them. Per germline, CDR1 SGDLS and CDR2 YYNGEE. The CDR3 coding sequence is TGTGCCAGCAGCGTATCAGGCGCGTTGGAGACCCAGTACTTC. Encoded protein: CASSVSGALETQYF.

V usage is TRBV10-2 and J usage is TRBJ1-2; the D is unclear. The germline V and J ends were trimmed by 2 bases and 1 base, with 5 bases remaining between them. In germline, CDR1 is WSHSY, CDR2 SAAADI. There are 13 residues in the CDR3. The CDR3 sequence: CASSEPGNYGYTF. The CDR3 region has the DNA TGCGCCAGCAGTGAGCCGGGTAACTATGGCTACACCTTC.

The chain couples TRBV7-2 to TRBJ2-1; D may be TRBD1 (6 bases). Trimming left V 9 bases short and J 12 bases short, with 21 bases between. The CDR3 loop spans 13 amino acids. Per germline, CDR1 SGHTA and CDR2 FQGNSA. The CDR3 DNA reads TGTGCCAGAGAGGGGGTCGACTCAGCAGCGCAGTTCTTC. Encoded protein: CAREGVDSAAQFF. The whole variable domain, filled in from reference TRBV7-2 and TRBJ2-1, reads GAGVSQSPSNKVTEKGKDVELRCDPISGHTALYWYRQSLGQGLEFLIYFQGNSAPDKSGLPSDRFSAERTGGSVSTLTIQRTQQEDSAVYLCAREGVDSAAQFFGPGTRLTVL.

The table lists this clonotype with a few counts. V is TRBV28 and J is TRBJ1-6; 11 bases agree with TRBD1. V shed 6 bases and J 7 bases; nucleotides not matched to a gene: 2. Germline V gene sequence: CDR1 MDHEN, CDR2 SYDVKM. The CDR3 loop spans 14 amino acids. The CDR3 DNA sequence: TGTGCCAGCAGAGGGACAGGGGGGAATTCACCCCTCCACTTT. It is translated as CASRGTGGNSPLHF.

V and J are TRBV7-9 and TRBJ2-7; no clear D. Germline V gene lookup returns CDR1 SEHNR and CDR2 FQNEAQ (reference sequence). The CDR3 contains 15 residues. V was pared by 4 bases and J by 3 bases, with 16 bases between. CDR3 region: CASSSSTTVDYEQYF. In DNA form, the CDR3 reads TGTGCCAGCAGCTCTTCGACGACGGTAGACTACGAGCAGTACTTC.

The chain uses TRBV30 and TRBJ1-5; D possibly corresponds to TRBD1 (6 bases). This CDR3 is built from 12 residues. V was cut by 3 bases and J by 16 bases, with 19 bases left in between. CDR1 is GTSNPN and CDR2 is SVGIG in the germline V gene (reference sequence). The CDR3 reads CAWRTGPGLVHF. CDR3 bases: TGTGCCTGGAGGACAGGACCCGGATTGGTCCATTTT.

In its sample, this clonotype was seen a few times. Relative to the germline gene, one junction end is altered; a read error may explain this. The genes are TRBV20-1 and TRBJ2-2; 9 nucleotides match TRBD1. The germline CDR1 and CDR2 sequences are DFQATT and SNEGSKA (reference sequence). The CDR3 sequence is 13 residues long. For the CDR3, the DNA is TGCAGTGCTAGAGATCGCGTGACAGGGGGGCTGTTTTTT. Encoded protein: CSARDRVTGGLFF.

This clonotype was counted only a few times. This sequence joins TRBV20-1 and TRBJ2-1; 7 bases line up with TRBD2. Trimming took 7 bases from V and 7 from J; bases not matched to a gene: 4. The V gene's germline CDR1 is DFQATT and CDR2 SNEGSKA (reference sequence). This CDR3 contains 11 residues. CDR3 in amino acids: CSGNSGNEQFF. In nucleotides, the CDR3 is TGCAGTGGCAATAGCGGGAATGAGCAGTTCTTC.

The gene calls are TRBV20-1 and TRBJ2-5, with no clear D. Trimming shortened V by 3 bases and J by 5 bases, and 13 bases separated the two germline ends. The CDR3 totals 13 residues. Germline-derived CDR1 and CDR2 are DFQATT and SNEGSKA (reference sequence). The CDR3, as DNA: TGCAGTGCTAGCTTACCCGTAGTGGAGACCCAGTACTTC. Its protein product is CSASLPVVETQYF.